The rows below give T cell receptor beta chains drawn from one sample of a study of T cell changes during pregnancy in multiple sclerosis. Only in-frame clones appear in the TCRdb table, and some are missing; sequencing was by immunoSEQ multiplex PCR. The sample yields under 65,000 clones, roughly 92% seen once. The sample was peripheral blood, taken in the second trimester of pregnancy. The receptors come from a female donor with multiple sclerosis, enrolled in a pregnancy study. The CDR3 runs from the conserved cysteine through the conserved F or W. D genes are given only for firm matches. Clone sizes are given selectively: once, few, many, or a class where the clone is expanded.

cdr3_nt cdr3_aa j_call clone_size d_call v_call cdr3_length
TGCGCCAGCAGCCAGGACAGACTAGCGGACTACGAGCAGTACTTC CASSQDRLADYEQYF TRBJ2-7 NA TRBD2 TRBV4-1 15
TGCGCCAGCAGCATAGACAATGAGCAGTTCTTC CASSIDNEQFF TRBJ2-1 NA NA TRBV4-3 11
TGTGCCAGCAGCTTGGGGGGCGGGAGTGATGAGCAGTTCTTC CASSLGGGSDEQFF TRBJ2-1 NA TRBD2 TRBV5-4 14
TGTGCCAGCAGCCAGCAGGGGGCGTTTGCGACTAATGAAAAACTGTTTTTT CASSQQGAFATNEKLFF TRBJ1-4 NA TRBD1 TRBV7-9 17
TGTGCCAGCAGCCCGCCGAGGACAGACCTCTACGAGCAGTACTTC CASSPPRTDLYEQYF TRBJ2-7 NA NA TRBV5-4 15
TGTGCCAGCAGTGAAGACAGGGGACGGCGGGAGACCCAGTACTTC CASSEDRGRRETQYF TRBJ2-5 NA TRBD1 TRBV2 15
TGTGCCAGCAGCTTGCCGGGACTAGCTAAGTACCAAGAGACCCAGTACTTC CASSLPGLAKYQETQYF TRBJ2-5 NA TRBD2 TRBV5-4 17
TGTGCCAGCAGCTTAGGACTCGGGGGTAGGAACACTGAAGCTTTCTTT CASSLGLGGRNTEAFF TRBJ1-1 NA NA TRBV5-5 16
TGTGCCAGCAGCAAGACAGGGGCCGGAAACACTGAAGCTTTCTTT CASSKTGAGNTEAFF TRBJ1-1 NA TRBD1 TRBV7-8 15
TGTGCCAGTAGTAGGGGCTTTGGAGACGAGCAGTACTTC CASSRGFGDEQYF TRBJ2-7 NA NA TRBV19 13
TGTGCCAGTAGTACCTCAGGGGTCGGTCACTATGGCTACACCTTC CASSTSGVGHYGYTF TRBJ1-2 NA NA TRBV19 15
TGCGCCAGCAGCTTGGCTCCAGGGGGCAGTGGCTACACCTTC CASSLAPGGSGYTF TRBJ1-2 once TRBD1 TRBV5-1 14
TGCGCCAGTATAGCGGGAGGGCCACACAATGAGCAGTTCTTC CASIAGGPHNEQFF TRBJ2-1 NA TRBD2 TRBV23-1 14
TGTGCCAGCAGCCAAAGACTCCTAGCGGGAGTTGGGAATGAGCAGTTCTTC CASSQRLLAGVGNEQFF TRBJ2-1 NA TRBD2 TRBV7-2 17
TGTGCCAGCAGTATCTACAGGGGGGAGGACACTGAAGCTTTCTTT CASSIYRGEDTEAFF TRBJ1-1 NA TRBD1 TRBV25-1 15
TGTGCCAGCAGCTTAGACTTCTCCTACGAGCAGTACTTC CASSLDFSYEQYF TRBJ2-7 NA NA TRBV7-2 13
TGTGCCAGCAGCCTCAGCGGGAACCCGGACTACGAGCAGTACTTC CASSLSGNPDYEQYF TRBJ2-7 NA TRBD2 TRBV9 15
TGCGCCAGCAGCTTGGACGGGGGGTCTAGCACTGAAGCTTTCTTT CASSLDGGSSTEAFF TRBJ1-1 NA NA TRBV5-1 15
TGTGCCACATCGGAGGGTAAAGAGACCCAGTACTTC CATSEGKETQYF TRBJ2-5 NA NA TRBV2 12
TGTGCCAGCAGCCCGGCGGGGAATGAGCAGTTCTTC CASSPAGNEQFF TRBJ2-1 NA NA TRBV6-5 12
TGTGCCAGCAGCCAAGAAGGACTTGCCAATGAGCAGTTCTTC CASSQEGLANEQFF TRBJ2-1 NA NA TRBV14 14
TGTGCCAGCAGCCCTAAAGGACAGGGGGGAAATGAAAAACTGTTTTTT CASSPKGQGGNEKLFF TRBJ1-4 NA TRBD1 TRBV7-9 16
TGTGCCAGCAGCTCACAGGGGGGGGTTGAAAAACTGTTTTTT CASSSQGGVEKLFF TRBJ1-4 NA TRBD1 TRBV11-2 14
TGCGCCAGCCGATGGACAGGGACAAACACCGGGGAGCTGTTTTTT CASRWTGTNTGELFF TRBJ2-2 NA TRBD1 TRBV5-1 15
TGTGCCAGCAGCGAGGGACTAGCGGAGAGAAACTACGAGCAGTACTTC CASSEGLAERNYEQYF TRBJ2-7 NA TRBD2 TRBV25-1 16
TGCGCCAGCAGCTTGCAAGCAGGGGCTGGAAACACCATATATTTT CASSLQAGAGNTIYF TRBJ1-3 once NA TRBV5-1 15
TGTGCCAGCAGCGTATCCGGGACAGGGCAAGAGACCCAGTACTTC CASSVSGTGQETQYF TRBJ2-5 NA TRBD1 TRBV9 15